This TCR beta chain was profiled in a study of blood T cell repertoires in COVID-19. Whole-study context: The cDNA or gDNA used as material had been derived from T cells, B-cell-depleted T cells, or PBMCs.

Using immunoSEQ multiplex PCR, the repertoire was profiled, and TCRdb retains in-frame clones only, with some absent. The table has 120,000 to 150,000 clones, approximately 80% seen once. In assigning cohorts, the study relied on participant-reported clinical history. Shortly before study entry, within 2 weeks, exposed participants had met a COVID-19 case. There are 14 residues in the CDR3. Trimming took 4 bases from V and 2 from J, leaving 12 bases between them. In germline, CDR1 is ENHRY, CDR2 SYGVKD. The sequenced material came from PBMCs or T cells enriched from blood (not recorded which). The TCR was taken from a woman aged 18-35 years who had been exposed to COVID-19. The V call is TRBV10-3, the J call TRBJ2-7; D is possibly TRBD2 (6 bases). CDR3 region: CAISGGVPPYEQYF. CDR3 nucleotides: TGTGCCATCAGTGGGGGGGTCCCCCCCTACGAGCAGTACTTC.